Listed below are T cell receptor beta chains from one sample, sequenced in a study of T cells in Graves' hyperthyroidism and ophthalmopathy. TCRdb fed the multiplex PCR reads into MiXCR, producing one record per CDR3 protein. This table holds under 750,000 distinct CDR3 sequences, approximately 18% found once. Sequencing was carried out using blood. The receptors were gathered from a woman aged 50 to 60 with Graves' hyperthyroidism that later progressed to Graves' ophthalmopathy. Both conserved end residues are part of each CDR3. A D gene is named only where the DNA matches it firmly. Only some rows state a clone size, as once, few, many or a class for expanded clones.

cdr3_aa cdr3_nt d_call v_call clone_size j_call
CASSYSGSKGNQPQHF TGTGCCAGCAGTTACTCAGGGTCGAAGGGCAATCAGCCCCAGCATTTT . TRBV6-2/TRBV6-3 . TRBJ1-5
CASSQDTDAINYGYTF TGTGCCAGCAGCCAAGATACGGACGCGATTAACTATGGCTACACCTTC . TRBV3-1 few TRBJ1-2
CSVGGGRGGETQYF TGCAGCGTTGGGGGGGGCCGCGGGGGAGAGACCCAGTACTTC . TRBV29-1 few TRBJ2-5
CASSVEGGRYNEQFF TGTGCCAGCAGCGTAGAGGGGGGGCGTTACAATGAGCAGTTCTTC . TRBV9 few TRBJ2-1
CASSEPQGAITDTQYF TGTGCCAGCAGTGAACCACAGGGGGCGATCACAGATACGCAGTATTTT TRBD1 TRBV6-1 . TRBJ2-3
CASSLSSGGSYNEQFF TGTGCCAGCAGCTTATCATCAGGGGGCTCCTACAATGAGCAGTTCTTC TRBD1 TRBV11-2 few TRBJ2-1
CASSPLDGNTEAFF TGTGCCAGCTCACCCCTGGACGGGAACACTGAAGCTTTCTTT . TRBV18 . TRBJ1-1
CASSFLTGGYSNQPQHF TGTGCCAGTAGTTTCCTGACAGGGGGTTATAGCAATCAGCCCCAGCATTTT TRBD1 TRBV19 . TRBJ1-5
CASSHESGGSYNEQFF TGTGCCAGCAGCCACGAAAGCGGGGGCTCCTACAATGAGCAGTTCTTC TRBD2 TRBV3-1 many TRBJ2-1
CASSPEDRFGNTIYF TGCGCCAGCAGCCCCGAGGACAGGTTCGGGAACACCATATATTTT TRBD1 TRBV4-1 . TRBJ1-3
CASLPDRGSYEQYF TGTGCCAGCCTCCCGGACAGGGGGTCCTACGAGCAGTACTTC TRBD1 TRBV2 . TRBJ2-7
CASSEWTARVYGYTF TGTGCCAGCAGTGAATGGACGGCCAGAGTCTATGGCTACACCTTC . TRBV2 many TRBJ1-2
CAITRRQQNTEAFF TGTGCCATTACGAGACGGCAACAGAACACTGAAGCTTTCTTT . TRBV12-3/TRBV12-4 many TRBJ1-1
CASSRGQGVTGELFF TGTGCCAGCAGCCGAGGACAGGGCGTCACCGGGGAGCTGTTTTTT TRBD1 TRBV7-9 . TRBJ2-2
CASSLAKQNTGELFF TGTGCCAGCAGCTTAGCTAAACAGAACACCGGGGAGCTGTTTTTT . TRBV7-6 . TRBJ2-2
CASTPALGPDTQYF TGTGCCAGCACCCCCGCTCTCGGCCCAGATACGCAGTATTTT . TRBV6-1 . TRBJ2-3
CSARLYRDRENTEAFF TGCAGTGCTAGACTTTACCGGGACAGGGAGAACACTGAAGCTTTCTTT TRBD1 TRBV20-1 many TRBJ1-1
CANSELTETDTQYF TGTGCCAACAGTGAACTGACAGAGACAGATACGCAGTATTTT . TRBV2 . TRBJ2-3
CASGLSTRYTF TGTGCTAGTGGTTTGAGTACCCGCTACACCTTC . TRBV12-5 . TRBJ1-2
CSARDQTGRRDLETQYF TGCAGTGCTAGAGACCAGACAGGTCGGAGAGATTTAGAGACCCAGTACTTC . TRBV20-1 . TRBJ2-5
CSARRGAEGYTF TGCAGTGCTAGGCGGGGCGCTGAGGGCTACACCTTC . TRBV20-1 . TRBJ1-2
CASSLFTTGGKEQYF TGTGCCAGCAGCTTGTTCACGACAGGGGGAAAGGAGCAGTATTTT TRBD1 TRBV5-4 . TRBJ2-3
CASSLTDTGANVLTF TGTGCCAGCAGCTTAACGGACACTGGGGCCAACGTCCTGACTTTC . TRBV7-3 . TRBJ2-6
CASSPYRTQGDPYEQYF TGTGCCAGCAGCCCCTATAGGACACAGGGGGATCCCTACGAGCAGTACTTC TRBD1 TRBV7-9 . TRBJ2-7
CASRGDRGETQYF TGTGCCAGCAGAGGAGACAGGGGGGAGACCCAGTACTTC TRBD1 TRBV27 few TRBJ2-5
CASSRDGFYNEQFF TGCGCCAGCAGCCGCGACGGATTCTACAATGAGCAGTTCTTC . TRBV5-1 few TRBJ2-1
CASSLSGTGAGQPQHF TGTGCCAGCAGTTTATCCGGGACAGGGGCGGGTCAGCCCCAGCATTTT TRBD1 TRBV27 . TRBJ1-5
CASSLPPGLAGGLRNDEQFF TGTGCCAGCAGCCTACCGCCTGGACTAGCGGGGGGGCTACGAAATGATGAGCAGTTCTTC TRBD2 TRBV7-8 many TRBJ2-1
CASSPGLLNTGELFF TGTGCCAGCAGCCCGGGACTCTTGAACACCGGGGAGCTGTTTTTT . TRBV6-1 . TRBJ2-2
CSAREQGWSPLHF TGCAGTGCTAGAGAACAGGGGTGGTCACCCCTCCACTTT TRBD1 TRBV20-1 many TRBJ1-6
CASSPGGGVGETQYF TGTGCCAGCAGCCCCGGGGGGGGGGTGGGAGAGACCCAGTACTTC TRBD2 TRBV3-1 . TRBJ2-5
CASSTSRGGTEAFF TGTGCCAGCAGCACCAGTCGGGGGGGCACTGAAGCTTTCTTT . TRBV13 . TRBJ1-1
CASSLYSSGANVLTF TGTGCCAGCAGTTTGTACAGCTCTGGGGCCAACGTCCTGACTTTC . TRBV12-3/TRBV12-4 . TRBJ2-6
CASSLGPASTDTQYF TGTGCCAGCAGTCTGGGACCCGCTAGCACAGATACGCAGTATTTT . TRBV27 many TRBJ2-3
CASSPSPTGIPTDGYTF TGTGCCAGCTCACCGAGCCCGACAGGGATTCCGACTGATGGCTACACCTTC TRBD1 TRBV18 many TRBJ1-2
CSARVRANYGYTF TGCAGTGCTAGAGTCAGGGCCAACTATGGCTACACCTTC . TRBV20-1 many TRBJ1-2
CASSQVQDSFYGYTF TGCGCCAGCAGCCAAGTTCAGGACAGTTTCTATGGCTACACCTTC . TRBV4-1 . TRBJ1-2
CASSFFGWNTEAFF TGTGCCAGCAGTTTCTTCGGATGGAACACTGAAGCTTTCTTT . TRBV12-3/TRBV12-4 many TRBJ1-1
CASSPGTGHTEAFF TGTGCCAGCAGTCCCGGGACAGGGCACACTGAAGCTTTCTTT TRBD1 TRBV12-3/TRBV12-4 many TRBJ1-1
CASSTGQGALQPQHF TGTGCCAGTAGTACAGGACAGGGGGCTTTGCAGCCCCAGCATTTT TRBD1 TRBV19 . TRBJ1-5
CSAGKSSYEQYF TGCAGCGCAGGAAAGAGCTCCTACGAGCAGTACTTC . TRBV29-1 few TRBJ2-7
CASRLRAGSQETQYF TGTGCCAGCAGGCTTAGAGCAGGATCTCAAGAGACCCAGTACTTC . TRBV7-6 few TRBJ2-5
CASTDWGSYNEQFF TGTGCCAGTACCGACTGGGGCTCCTACAATGAGCAGTTCTTC . TRBV19 few TRBJ2-1
CAIRNGGQGLEAFF TGTGCCATCAGAAACGGTGGACAGGGTCTTGAAGCTTTCTTT TRBD1 TRBV10-3 . TRBJ1-1
CASSQHSGGLQETQYF TGCGCCAGCAGCCAACACAGCGGGGGCCTCCAAGAGACCCAGTACTTC TRBD2 TRBV4-1 . TRBJ2-5
CSARDTGGGYGYTF TGCAGTGCTAGAGACACAGGGGGCGGCTATGGCTACACCTTC TRBD1 TRBV20-1 . TRBJ1-2
CAWSRTSGYNEQFF TGTGCCTGGAGTAGGACTAGCGGCTACAATGAGCAGTTCTTC TRBD2 TRBV30 . TRBJ2-1
CSVLIPDTQYF TGCAGTGTCCTGATACCAGATACGCAGTATTTT . TRBV20-1 many TRBJ2-3
CASSDQGSGYQPQHF TGTGCCAGCAGTGATCAGGGGTCCGGTTATCAGCCCCAGCATTTT . TRBV2 many TRBJ1-5
CASSTVNSYEQYF TGTGCCAGCAGCACAGTCAACTCCTACGAGCAGTACTTC . TRBV7-9 many TRBJ2-7
CAIRGLSSYEQYF TGTGCCATCAGAGGACTATCGTCCTACGAGCAGTACTTC . TRBV10-3 many TRBJ2-7
CASSYGAGDYGYTF TGTGCCAGCAGTTACGGAGCAGGGGACTATGGCTACACCTTC . TRBV6-5 many TRBJ1-2
CSARAQGNYGYTF TGCAGTGCTAGAGCCCAGGGTAACTATGGCTACACCTTC . TRBV20-1 many TRBJ1-2
CASSLAGGGLNTEAFF TGTGCCAGCAGCTTAGCGGGGGGTGGTTTGAACACTGAAGCTTTCTTT . TRBV11-2 many TRBJ1-1
CASTSSGYNEQFF TGTGCCAGCACCTCTAGCGGCTACAATGAGCAGTTCTTC TRBD2 TRBV12-3/TRBV12-4 . TRBJ2-1